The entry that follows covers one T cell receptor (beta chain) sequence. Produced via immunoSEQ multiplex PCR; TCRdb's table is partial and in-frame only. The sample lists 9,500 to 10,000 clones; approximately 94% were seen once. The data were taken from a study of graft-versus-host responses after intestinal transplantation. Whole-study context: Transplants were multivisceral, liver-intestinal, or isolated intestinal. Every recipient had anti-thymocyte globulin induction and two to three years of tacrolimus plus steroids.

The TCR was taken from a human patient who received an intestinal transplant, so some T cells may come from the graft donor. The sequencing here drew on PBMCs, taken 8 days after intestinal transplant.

The CDR3 reads CASSYGPSTGELFF. The CDR3 nucleotides read TGTGCCAGCAGTTACGGACCGAGCACCGGGGAGCTGTTTTTT. The chain combines TRBV6-5 with TRBJ2-2, with D uncertain. Trimming left V 2 bases short and J 4 bases short, with 8 bases between. The CDR3 totals 14 residues. Germline CDR1 and CDR2: MNHEY and SVGAGI.